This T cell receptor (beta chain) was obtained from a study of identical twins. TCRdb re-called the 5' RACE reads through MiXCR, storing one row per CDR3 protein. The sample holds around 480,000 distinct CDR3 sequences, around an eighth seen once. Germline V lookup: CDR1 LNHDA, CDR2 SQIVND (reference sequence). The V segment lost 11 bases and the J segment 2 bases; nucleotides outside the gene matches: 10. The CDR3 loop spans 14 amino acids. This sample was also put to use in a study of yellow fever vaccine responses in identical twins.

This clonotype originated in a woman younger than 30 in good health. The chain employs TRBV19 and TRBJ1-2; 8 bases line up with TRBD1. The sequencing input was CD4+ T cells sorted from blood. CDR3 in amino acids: CAATRTGTNYGYTF. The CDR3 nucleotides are TGTGCCGCCACGCGGACAGGGACCAACTATGGCTACACCTTC. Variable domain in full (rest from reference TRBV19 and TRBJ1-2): DGGITQSPKYLFRKEGQNVTLSCEQNLNHDAMYWYRQDPGQGLRLIYYSQIVNDFQKGDIAEGYSVSREKKESFPLTVTSAQKNPTAFYLCAATRTGTNYGYTFGSGTRLTVV.